The 29 T cell receptor beta chains below all came from one sample that was sequenced in a study of blood T cell repertoires in COVID-19. Produced via immunoSEQ multiplex PCR; TCRdb's table is partial and in-frame only. There are about 140,000 clones in the sample; around 78% occur only once, and 3.5% to 5% lies in the top ten. The source material was peripheral blood. These receptors originate from an elderly woman with active or convalescent COVID-19.

The chain employs TRBV9 and TRBJ1-3; maybe TRBD1 (6 bases). Per germline, CDR1 SGDLS and CDR2 YYNGEE. V dropped 3 bases and J dropped 0 bases, with 16 bases sitting between them. The CDR3 length is 17 residues. The CDR3 region is CASSATTGPLSGNTIYF. In DNA form, the CDR3 reads TGTGCCAGCAGCGCAACAACAGGGCCCCTCTCTGGAAACACCATATATTTT.

V gene TRBV7-3 combines with J gene TRBJ2-3, with unresolved D. The CDR3 has 13 residues. V lost 3 bases to trimming and J lost 3 bases, with 7 bases between them. CDR1 SGHTA and CDR2 FQGTGA come from the germline V gene. The CDR3 nucleotides read TGTGCCAGCAGCTTCCAGGTAACAGATACGCAGTATTTT. Protein product: CASSFQVTDTQYF.

The chain has TRBV6-5 and TRBJ1-4; D may be TRBD1 (5 bases). Germline-derived CDR1 and CDR2 are MNHEY and SVGAGI. This CDR3 is 14 amino acids long. V was shortened by 7 bases and J by 0 bases, with 9 bases between the two germline ends. The CDR3 sequence: CASMGGATNEKLFF. The CDR3 coding sequence is TGTGCCAGCATGGGGGGGGCAACTAATGAAAAACTGTTTTTT.

V gene TRBV7-8 combines with J gene TRBJ2-6; D might be TRBD1 (6 bases). This CDR3 comprises 14 residues. Germline CDR1 and CDR2: SGHVS and FQNEAQ. Deletions cut 11 bases from V and 1 base from J, with 12 bases between. CDR3 sequence: CAGETGSGANVLTF. CDR3 in DNA: TGTGCCGGAGAAACAGGGTCTGGGGCCAACGTCCTGACTTTC.

This chain uses TRBV25-1 with TRBJ2-1, with 9 bases fitting TRBD1. V lost 1 base to trimming and J lost 8 bases; unmatched junction nucleotides: 6. This CDR3 is built from 15 residues. Per the germline V gene, CDR1 is MGHDK and CDR2 is SYGVNS. CDR3 loop: CASSEFGTGWDEQFF. CDR3 sequence (DNA): TGTGCCAGCAGTGAATTTGGGACAGGGTGGGATGAGCAGTTCTTC. Together with reference TRBV25-1 and TRBJ2-1, the CDR3 gives the full variable domain: EADIYQTPRYLVIGTGKKITLECSQTMGHDKMYWYQQDPGMELHLIHYSYGVNSTEKGDLSSESTVSRIRTEHFPLTLESARPSHTSQYLCASSEFGTGWDEQFFGPGTRLTVL.

J is TRBJ1-3 and V is TRBV29-1; the D is unclear. Germline lookup yields CDR1 SQVTM and CDR2 ANQGSEA. The CDR3 runs 11 residues. V was trimmed by 7 bases and J by 3 bases, leaving 7 bases between them. This CDR3 is CSAGLGNTIYF. CDR3 sequence (DNA): TGCAGCGCGGGCCTTGGAAACACCATATATTTT. The full variable domain, rest sourced from reference TRBV29-1 and TRBJ1-3, is SAVISQKPSRDICQRGTSLTIQCQVDSQVTMMFWYRQQPGQSLTLIATANQGSEATYESGFVIDKFPISRPNLTFSTLTVSNMSPEDSSIYLCSAGLGNTIYFGEGSWLTVV.

This chain links TRBV7-9 with TRBJ1-1; perhaps TRBD1 as D (5 bases). The V and J ends lost 1 base and 4 bases respectively, with 10 bases between them. This CDR3 is built from 14 residues. Germline V gene lookup returns CDR1 SEHNR and CDR2 FQNEAQ (reference sequence). CDR3 nucleotide sequence: TGTGCCAGCAGCTTAGAGCAGGGCGGCACTGAAGCTTTCTTT. Translated, it gives CASSLEQGGTEAFF.

The V call is TRBV9, the J call TRBJ2-7, with TRBD1 matching over 9 bases. The CDR3 runs 16 residues. Per the germline V gene, CDR1 is SGDLS and CDR2 is YYNGEE. The trim removed 0 bases at V and 5 bases at J, leaving 9 bases unmatched. CDR3 sequence: CASSVDGTGSRHEQYF. CDR3 nucleotide sequence: TGTGCCAGCAGCGTAGATGGGACAGGGTCAAGGCACGAGCAGTACTTC. Complete variable domain (other parts from reference TRBV9 and TRBJ2-7): DSGVTQTPKHLITATGQRVTLRCSPRSGDLSVYWYQQSLDQGLQFLIQYYNGEERAKGNILERFSAQQFPDLHSELNLSSLELGDSALYFCASSVDGTGSRHEQYFGPGTRLTVT.

This chain uses TRBV10-2 with TRBJ1-1; 7 nucleotides match TRBD1. Germline CDR1 is WSHSY and CDR2 is SAAADI. With 6 bases clipped from V and 4 bases from J, the junction kept 8 bases outside the gene matches. CDR3 length: 14 amino acids. The CDR3 DNA reads as TGCGCCAGCAGAGAAGGGGGCGGCGGCACTGAAGCTTTCTTT. This encodes CASREGGGGTEAFF.

The chain combines TRBV20-1 with TRBJ1-3; TRBD1 aligns across 10 bases. The CDR3 has 16 amino acids. Germline V gene lookup returns CDR1 DFQATT and CDR2 SNEGSKA (reference sequence). V lost 3 bases to trimming and J lost 4 bases; unmatched junction nucleotides: 9. The CDR3 region is CSASETGGRPGNTIYF. The CDR3 nucleotides are TGCAGTGCTAGTGAGACAGGGGGCCGACCCGGAAACACCATATATTTT.

The chain links TRBV7-2 to TRBJ1-1, with 7 bases lining up with TRBD1. The CDR3 runs 16 residues. V gave up 1 base and J gave up 4 bases; unmatched junction bases: 9. Per germline, CDR1 SGHTA and CDR2 FQGNSA. This CDR3 is CASSLVATGRTTEAFF. Here the CDR3 DNA reads TGTGCCAGCAGCTTAGTTGCGACAGGGAGGACCACTGAAGCTTTCTTT.

This rearrangement joins TRBV9 to TRBJ2-7; 8 bases align to TRBD2. The V and J ends lost 1 base and 2 bases, in that order; junction bases with no gene match: 5. The length of the CDR3 is 15 residues. In germline, CDR1 is SGDLS, CDR2 YYNGEE. CDR3 sequence reads: CASSVSLAGTYEQYF. Written as DNA, the CDR3 is TGTGCCAGCAGCGTAAGCCTAGCGGGTACCTACGAGCAGTACTTC.

The gene calls are TRBV11-2 and TRBJ1-4; 7 bases align to TRBD1. The germline gives CDR1 SGHAT, CDR2 FQNNGV. The CDR3 sequence is 13 residues long. J gave up 8 bases and V 4 bases, and 4 bases lay outside the gene matches. The CDR3 sequence is CASSSGTVEKLFF. The CDR3 bases are TGTGCCAGCAGCTCAGGGACAGTAGAAAAACTGTTTTTT.

The J gene is TRBJ1-2, the V gene TRBV15; TRBD1 matches at 8 bases. CDR1 and CDR2 from the germline V gene are LNHNV and YYDKDF (reference sequence). The CDR3 spans 16 residues. The V and J ends lost 3 bases and 4 bases, in that order; junction bases with no gene match: 10. For the CDR3, the DNA is TGTGCCACCAGCAGGAGGACAGGGAGTTCAGTCTATGGCTACACCTTC. It codes for CATSRRTGSSVYGYTF.

The chain is built from TRBV4-1 and TRBJ1-2; the match to TRBD1 covers 7 bases. From germline, CDR1 is MGHRA and CDR2 YSYEKL. This CDR3 is 17 amino acids long. The V and J ends lost 4 bases and 3 bases, in that order; junction bases with no gene match: 14. The CDR3: CASSPLVTGTAHYGYTF. For the CDR3, the DNA is TGCGCCAGCAGCCCACTGGTGACCGGGACAGCCCACTATGGCTACACCTTC.

The rearrangement links TRBV6-2 or TRBV6-3 to TRBJ2-1; 7 bases are a match to TRBD1. Unmatched junction bases numbered 5, after V lost 6 bases and J lost 6 bases. The CDR3 runs to 13 residues. The germline CDR1 and CDR2 sequences are MNHEY and SVGEGT. The CDR3: CASSRTGLNEQFF. The DNA of the CDR3 is TGTGCCAGCAGCCGGACAGGCCTCAATGAGCAGTTCTTC.

The CDR3 region is CSVGRRGDYNEQFF. The CDR3 DNA is TGCAGCGTTGGTCGGCGGGGGGACTACAATGAGCAGTTCTTC. This sequence joins TRBV29-1 and TRBJ2-1; TRBD2 aligns across 8 bases. V shed 4 bases and J 3 bases; nucleotides not matched to a gene: 5. This CDR3 spans 14 amino acids. The germline V gene has CDR1 SQVTM and CDR2 ANQGSEA.

To note about this clone: The same CDR3 arises from other DNA sequences in this sample as well. This chain joins TRBV12-3 or TRBV12-4 and TRBJ1-1; D unclear. The ends were cut back, 3 bases at V and 3 bases at J, with 8 bases in the middle. The CDR3 extends over 13 amino acids. The CDR3 region is CASSLGGHTEAFF. As DNA, the CDR3 is TGTGCCAGCAGTTTGGGAGGTCACACTGAAGCTTTCTTT.

The V call is TRBV4-1, the J call TRBJ2-7; TRBD1 aligns across 11 bases. This CDR3 has 15 amino acids. With 1 base clipped from V and 7 bases from J, the junction kept 6 bases outside the gene matches. Per germline, CDR1 MGHRA and CDR2 YSYEKL. CDR3 region: CASSQGIGQGAEQYF. CDR3 nucleotides: TGCGCCAGCAGCCAAGGTATAGGACAGGGGGCGGAGCAGTACTTC.

The count of this clone is one. J is TRBJ1-2 and V is TRBV29-1; TRBD1 agrees at 7 bases. The germline gives CDR1 SQVTM, CDR2 ANQGSEA. The trim removed 7 bases at V and 2 bases at J, leaving 13 bases unmatched. This CDR3 is 15 amino acids long. The CDR3 here is CSDGTRQGSNYGYTF. CDR3 in DNA: TGCAGCGACGGGACTAGACAGGGATCGAACTATGGCTACACCTTC.

In its sample, this clone was seen once. The chain links TRBV5-1 to TRBJ2-2; TRBD1 is a possible D gene (5 bases). CDR1 SGHRS and CDR2 YFSETQ come from the germline V gene. CDR3 length: 15 residues. Trimming cost V 0 bases and J 1 base, with 7 bases left between them. CDR3 in amino acids: CASSLDGQNTGELFF. The CDR3 bases are TGCGCCAGCAGCTTGGACGGACAGAACACCGGGGAGCTGTTTTTT.

In its sample, this clone was seen a few times. In the same sample, other DNA sequences code for this CDR3. This chain connects TRBV5-1 to TRBJ1-3; D is perhaps TRBD1 (5 bases). The CDR3 runs to 15 residues. The V gene's germline CDR1 is SGHRS and CDR2 YFSETQ. V was shortened by 1 base and J by 0 bases, with 8 bases between the two germline ends. CDR3 protein: CASSLTGDSGNTIYF. The CDR3 coding sequence is TGCGCCAGCAGCTTGACGGGGGACTCTGGAAACACCATATATTTT.

This clone was counted a few times. This chain connects TRBV30 to TRBJ2-1; D unclear. The germline gives CDR1 GTSNPN, CDR2 SVGIG (reference sequence). The V end was cut by 1 base, the J end by 7 bases, with 8 bases between. The CDR3 is 12 residues long. The CDR3 protein is CAWSGTRNEQFF. The CDR3 bases are TGTGCCTGGAGTGGCACACGTAATGAGCAGTTCTTC.

This clone was picked up a small number of times. J is TRBJ1-1 and V is TRBV3-1 (or the pseudogene TRBV3-2); D not certain. Germline V gene lookup returns CDR1 LGHDT and CDR2 YNNKEL (reference sequence). V lost 3 bases, J lost 5 bases, and 13 bases lay in between. The length of the CDR3 is 14 residues. The CDR3 nucleotides read TGTGCCAGCAGCCAGGGTTTAACCGGGACTGAAGCTTTCTTT. Amino acid sequence: CASSQGLTGTEAFF.

The chain joins TRBV19 to TRBJ1-1; D might be TRBD1 (6 bases). V lost 1 base, J lost 0 bases, and 18 bases lay in between. Germline values: CDR1 LNHDA, CDR2 SQIVND (reference sequence). The CDR3 totals 18 residues. CDR3 amino acids: CASSIGGGFRRLNTEAFF. The CDR3 nucleotides are TGTGCCAGTAGTATAGGGGGGGGCTTCAGACGATTGAACACTGAAGCTTTCTTT.

The rearrangement uses TRBV6-2 or TRBV6-3 and TRBJ2-1; 7 bases fit TRBD2. Germline-derived CDR1 and CDR2 are MNHEY and SVGEGT. This CDR3 is built from 16 residues. J lost 4 bases, V lost 6 bases, and 12 bases had no gene match. CDR3 nucleotide sequence: TGTGCCAGCAGCCGACCCGGTGGGGGGGAGTACAATGAGCAGTTCTTC. It specifies CASSRPGGGEYNEQFF.

This chain uses TRBV9 with TRBJ1-6, with 7 positions matching TRBD1. The ends lost 5 bases at V and 9 bases at J; junction bases unmatched: 8. The CDR3 contains 14 residues. The germline V gene has CDR1 SGDLS and CDR2 YYNGEE. CDR3: CASSDQGVGSPLHF. The CDR3 coding sequence is TGTGCCAGCAGTGACCAGGGGGTTGGTTCACCCCTCCACTTT.

The sample holds a few counts of this clone. The V and J genes are TRBV19 and TRBJ2-2; 8 nucleotides match TRBD1. CDR3 size: 15 residues. CDR1 is LNHDA and CDR2 is SQIVND in the germline V gene (reference sequence). V dropped 2 bases and J dropped 5; count of bases not matched to a gene: 4. The CDR3: CASSIQGAATGELFF. As DNA, the CDR3 is TGTGCCAGTAGTATACAGGGGGCCGCAACCGGGGAGCTGTTTTTT.

The CDR3 DNA is TGCGCCAGCAGCCCATTAGCGGGGGCAGATACGCAGTATTTT. The encoded protein is CASSPLAGADTQYF. V usage is TRBV5-1 and J usage is TRBJ2-3; TRBD2 aligns across 9 bases. This CDR3 comprises 14 residues. Germline lookup yields CDR1 SGHRS and CDR2 YFSETQ. The junction had 4 bases not matched to a gene; V was cut back by 4 bases and J by 4 bases.